The 21 T cell receptor beta chains below come from one sample, sequenced in a study of a mutant IDH1 vaccine in newly diagnosed glioma. Time point reported: week 47, end of study. Mutant IDH1 20-mer peptide, at 300 ug, made up each vaccine dose, with topical imiquimod. Profiling relied on immunoSEQ multiplex PCR, and the TCRdb table lists in-frame clones only, not all of them. The sample holds about 84,000 clones, 70% to 90% seen once. Antigen specificity for these receptors is unknown. The sequences come from PBMCs, collected from a glioma patient whose treatment included an IDH1 peptide vaccine. These receptors were obtained from a man aged 40-55 years with glioma.

The CDR3 spells CASGEGFAGNTIYF. CDR3 sequence (DNA): TGTGCCAGTGGTGAGGGCTTCGCCGGAAACACCATATATTTT. This chain links TRBV19 with TRBJ1-3, with D unresolved. Germline V CDR1 and CDR2: LNHDA, SQIVND (reference sequence). The V end lost 8 bases, the J end lost 4 bases, and 15 bases lay between the germline ends. This CDR3 comprises 14 residues.

The chain couples TRBV7-2 to TRBJ2-3; no clear D gene. Germline CDR1 SGHTA, CDR2 FQGNSA. The CDR3 extends over 13 amino acids. The V gene lost 5 bases and the J gene lost 7 bases, with 13 bases spanning the gap. The CDR3: CASSPTLYYTQYF. CDR3 in DNA: TGTGCCAGCAGCCCCACCCTCTATTATACGCAGTATTTT.

V and J are TRBV11-2 and TRBJ2-3; D remains ambiguous. Germline assignment: CDR1 SGHAT and CDR2 FQNNGV. This CDR3 has 15 amino acids. The V gene lost 3 bases and the J gene lost 0 bases, with 10 bases spanning the gap. The CDR3: CASSLAAPSTDTQYF. The CDR3 coding sequence is TGTGCCAGCAGCTTGGCGGCACCTAGCACAGATACGCAGTATTTT. The full variable domain, completed using reference TRBV11-2 and TRBJ2-3, is EAGVAQSPRYKIIEKRQSVAFWCNPISGHATLYWYQQILGQGPKLLIQFQNNGVVDDSQLPKDRFSAERLKGVDSTLKIQPAKLEDSAVYLCASSLAAPSTDTQYFGPGTRLTVL.

This chain connects TRBV6-5 to TRBJ2-2, with a weak D call TRBD2 (7 bases). Germline values: CDR1 MNHEY, CDR2 SVGAGI. The CDR3 has 15 residues. V was pared by 4 bases and J by 7 bases, with 16 bases between. CDR3 residues: CASSFPGEGFGELFF. CDR3 coding DNA: TGTGCCAGCAGTTTTCCAGGGGAGGGATTCGGGGAGCTGTTTTTT.

The chain is built from TRBV9 and TRBJ2-6, with D possibly being TRBD1 (5 bases). The V end was cut by 3 bases, the J end by 0 bases, with 10 bases between. The CDR3 covers 16 residues. Germline CDR1 SGDLS, CDR2 YYNGEE. The CDR3 DNA reads TGTGCCAGCAGCGGGCAGGGCAGCTCTGGGGCCAACGTCCTGACTTTC. Translated: CASSGQGSSGANVLTF.

The V and J genes are TRBV15 and TRBJ2-7, with D possibly being TRBD1 (6 bases). This CDR3 is 13 amino acids long. In germline, CDR1 is LNHNV, CDR2 YYDKDF (reference sequence). V lost 0 bases, J lost 6 bases, and 9 bases lay in between. CDR3 nucleotide sequence: TGTGCCACCAGCAGAGATAGGGGGAGCGAGCAGTACTTC. Translating gives CATSRDRGSEQYF.

This chain connects TRBV10-1 to TRBJ2-5, with TRBD1 matching over 8 bases. With the DNA end fitting TRBJ2-7 better, the J assignment may be wrong. The germline CDR1 and CDR2 sequences are WNHNN and SYGVQD (reference sequence). The CDR3 spans 13 residues. Here the CDR3 reads CASRSQGVHEQYF. The CDR3 DNA follows: TGCGCCAGCAGGTCACAGGGGGTCCACGAGCAGTACTTC.

This sequence joins TRBV14 and TRBJ2-3; TRBD1 aligns across 7 bases. CDR1 and CDR2 (germline): SGHDN, FVKESK. V lost 5 bases and J lost 14; bases outside the gene matches: 13. This CDR3 contains 13 residues. The CDR3 sequence: CASSNLDRALRYF. The CDR3 DNA reads as TGTGCCAGCAGCAACCTAGACAGGGCCCTCCGGTATTTT.

This chain uses TRBV11-2 with TRBJ1-5; perhaps TRBD1 as D (6 bases). Germline lookup yields CDR1 SGHAT and CDR2 FQNNGV. The CDR3 totals 16 residues. V lost 5 bases and J 11 bases, leaving 25 bases between the germline ends. CDR3 residues: CASSGTGRIPLEAQHF. The CDR3 bases are TGTGCCAGCAGCGGAACAGGGAGAATCCCCCTGGAAGCCCAGCATTTT.

The chain employs TRBV6-5 and TRBJ1-2; D is uncertain. Germline CDR1 reads MNHEY; CDR2 reads SVGAGI. The V end lost 6 bases, the J end lost 0 bases, and 14 bases lay between the germline ends. The CDR3 is 15 amino acids. The CDR3 loop is CASSPLDTSNYGYTF. CDR3 sequence (DNA): TGTGCCAGCAGCCCCCTCGACACGTCTAACTATGGCTACACCTTC.

The chain combines TRBV4-2 with TRBJ1-3, with TRBD1 as a possible D gene (5 bases). The CDR3 has 20 residues. Germline lookup yields CDR1 LGHNA and CDR2 YNFKEQ. V dropped 0 bases and J dropped 0 bases, with 21 bases sitting between them. CDR3 amino acids: CASSQDRGAVGASSGNTIYF. In DNA, the CDR3 is TGTGCCAGCAGCCAAGATAGAGGGGCGGTAGGGGCAAGCTCTGGAAACACCATATATTTT.

The CDR3 is CASSLGAASVLSDTQYF. CDR3 bases: TGTGCCAGCAGCTTAGGAGCGGCTAGCGTCCTTTCTGATACGCAGTATTTT. V and J are TRBV7-9 and TRBJ2-3; a possible D gene is TRBD2 (6 bases). CDR1 is SEHNR and CDR2 is FQNEAQ in the germline V gene (reference sequence). The CDR3 covers 17 residues. V lost 1 base to trimming and J lost 6 bases, with 20 bases between them. The variable domain in full, completed from reference TRBV7-9 and TRBJ2-3, reads DTGVSQNPRHKITKRGQNVTFRCDPISEHNRLYWYRQTLGQGPEFLTYFQNEAQLEKSRLLSDRFSAERPKGSFSTLEIQRTEQGDSAMYLCASSLGAASVLSDTQYFGPGTRLTVL.

Judged by abundance, this clone is medium-sized. This rearrangement joins TRBV4-2 to TRBJ2-5, with 11 bases lining up with TRBD2. Germline CDR1 reads LGHNA; CDR2 reads YNFKEQ. CDR3 length equals 18 residues. The V segment lost 2 bases and the J segment 5 bases; nucleotides outside the gene matches: 13. DNA of the CDR3: TGTGCCAGCAGCCAAACGACTAGCGGGGATCCTTTCGGGGAGACCCAGTACTTC. This encodes CASSQTTSGDPFGETQYF.

This CDR3 reads CASSRSGSGARNTGELFF. In DNA, the CDR3 is TGTGCCAGCAGCCGGTCGGGTAGCGGGGCAAGGAACACCGGGGAGCTGTTTTTT. The chain employs TRBV7-8 and TRBJ2-2; the match to TRBD2 covers 8 bases. J was trimmed by 1 base and V by 5 bases; bases with no gene match: 12. CDR3 length: 18 amino acids. Germline CDR1 and CDR2: SGHVS and FQNEAQ.

In nucleotides, the CDR3 is TGCGCCAGCAGATGGGCGGTTGTCGCTGAAATGAACACTGAAGCTTTCTTT. This gives the protein CASRWAVVAEMNTEAFF. The V gene is TRBV10-2, the J gene TRBJ1-1; no definite D call. The germline V gene encodes CDR1 WSHSY and CDR2 SAAADI. V was shortened by 6 bases and J by 0 bases, with 20 bases between the two germline ends. The length of the CDR3 is 17 residues.

The chain uses TRBV4-2 and TRBJ2-7, with 9 bases fitting TRBD2. Germline-derived CDR1 and CDR2 are LGHNA and YNFKEQ. The J segment lost 2 bases and the V segment lost 0 bases, leaving 8 bases of the junction unmatched. The CDR3 is 17 amino acids. CDR3 nucleotide sequence: TGTGCCAGCAGCCAAGATTCACCTAGCGGGGCTACCTACGAGCAGTACTTC. It translates to CASSQDSPSGATYEQYF.

The J gene is TRBJ1-2, the V gene TRBV27; the D is unclear. V lost 3 bases and J 4 bases, leaving 9 bases between the germline ends. In germline, CDR1 is MNHEY, CDR2 SMNVEV (reference sequence). The CDR3 is 13 residues long. The CDR3: CASSFEGAYGYTF. The CDR3 coding sequence is TGTGCCAGCAGTTTTGAGGGAGCCTATGGCTACACCTTC.

The gene calls are TRBV2 and TRBJ2-5, with 9 nucleotides matching TRBD1. With 4 bases clipped from V and 4 bases from J, the junction kept 7 bases outside the gene matches. This CDR3 is built from 15 residues. Germline V gene sequence: CDR1 SNHLY, CDR2 FYNNEI. The CDR3 sequence is CASSAVGQGGETQYF. The CDR3, as DNA: TGTGCCAGCAGTGCCGTGGGACAGGGCGGAGAGACCCAGTACTTC.

V and J are TRBV28 and TRBJ2-1; no firm D call. Looked up from germline, CDR1 is MDHEN and CDR2 is SYDVKM. The CDR3 extends over 11 amino acids. V dropped 2 bases and J dropped 8 bases, with 4 bases sitting between them. The CDR3, as DNA: TGTGCCAGCAGTTTAGTCCATGAGCAGTTCTTC. It specifies CASSLVHEQFF. The complete variable domain, with remaining parts taken from reference TRBV28 and TRBJ2-1, reads DVKVTQSSRYLVKRTGEKVFLECVQDMDHENMFWYRQDPGLGLRLIYFSYDVKMKEKGDIPEGYSVSREKKERFSLILESASTNQTSMYLCASSLVHEQFFGPGTRLTVL.

The rearrangement links TRBV6-6 to TRBJ2-1; 8 bases align to TRBD2. J gave up 10 bases and V 4 bases, and 3 bases lay outside the gene matches. Per the germline V gene, CDR1 is MNHNY and CDR2 is SVGAGI (reference sequence). CDR3 length: 12 residues. The CDR3 spells CASSFSGAEQFF. The CDR3 DNA follows: TGTGCCAGCAGTTTTAGCGGGGCCGAGCAGTTCTTC.

The gene calls are TRBV19 and TRBJ1-6; D call uncertain. Per the germline V gene, CDR1 is LNHDA and CDR2 is SQIVND (reference sequence). The CDR3 has 16 amino acids. V lost 6 bases to trimming and J lost 0 bases, with 12 bases between them. This CDR3 is CASRIPSSSYNSPLHF. The CDR3, as DNA: TGTGCCAGTAGAATCCCGTCAAGCTCCTATAATTCACCCCTCCACTTT.